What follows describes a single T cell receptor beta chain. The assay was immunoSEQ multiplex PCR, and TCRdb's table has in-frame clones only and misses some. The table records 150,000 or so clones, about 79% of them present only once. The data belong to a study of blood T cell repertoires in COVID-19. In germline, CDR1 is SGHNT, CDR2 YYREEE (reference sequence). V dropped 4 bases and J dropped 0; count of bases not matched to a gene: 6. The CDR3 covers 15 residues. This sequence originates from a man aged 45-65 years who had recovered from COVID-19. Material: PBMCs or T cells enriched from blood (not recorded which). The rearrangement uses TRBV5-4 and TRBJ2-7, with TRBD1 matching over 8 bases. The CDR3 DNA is TGTGCCAGCAGCCTCAGGACAGGGAGCTCCTACGAGCAGTACTTC. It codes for CASSLRTGSSYEQYF.